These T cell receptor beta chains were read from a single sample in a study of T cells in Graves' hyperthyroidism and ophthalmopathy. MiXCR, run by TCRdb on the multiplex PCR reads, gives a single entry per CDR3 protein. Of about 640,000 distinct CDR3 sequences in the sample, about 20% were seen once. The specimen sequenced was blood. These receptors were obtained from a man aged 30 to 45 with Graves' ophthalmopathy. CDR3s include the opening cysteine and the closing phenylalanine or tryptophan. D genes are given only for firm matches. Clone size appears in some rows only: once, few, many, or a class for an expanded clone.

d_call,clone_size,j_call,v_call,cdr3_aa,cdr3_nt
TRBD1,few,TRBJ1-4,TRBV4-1,CASSQKDRGNEKLFF,TGCGCCAGCAGCCAAAAAGACAGGGGTAATGAAAAACTGTTTTTT
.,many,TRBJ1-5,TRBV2,CASSEYSFNQPQHF,TGTGCCAGCAGTGAATATTCCTTCAATCAGCCCCAGCATTTT
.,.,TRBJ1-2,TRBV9,CASSVRGDGYTF,TGTGCCAGCAGCGTTCGCGGGGATGGCTACACCTTC
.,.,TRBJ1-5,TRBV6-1,CASRPHRNQPQHF,TGTGCCAGCAGACCTCACAGGAATCAGCCCCAGCATTTT
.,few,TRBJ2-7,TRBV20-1,CSGEPQRAYEQYF,TGCAGTGGAGAACCTCAGAGGGCCTACGAGCAGTACTTC
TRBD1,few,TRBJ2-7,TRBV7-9,CASSLSGTGTYEQYF,TGTGCCAGCAGTTTATCCGGGACAGGGACCTACGAGCAGTACTTC
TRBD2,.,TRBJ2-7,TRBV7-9,CASSLGRTSNYEQYF,TGTGCCAGCAGCTTGGGTCGGACTAGCAACTACGAGCAGTACTTC
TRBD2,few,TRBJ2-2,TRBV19,CASTPGGAGGWTGELFF,TGTGCCAGTACTCCGGGGGGCGCGGGAGGGTGGACCGGGGAGCTGTTTTTT
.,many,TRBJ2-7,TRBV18,CASSPTGIYEQYF,TGTGCCAGCTCACCTACAGGGATCTACGAGCAGTACTTC
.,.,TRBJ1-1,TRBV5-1,CASSDGQINTEAFF,TGCGCCAGCAGCGATGGACAGATAAACACTGAAGCTTTCTTT
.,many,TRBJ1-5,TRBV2,CASSEEGASNQPQHF,TGTGCCAGCAGTGAAGAGGGAGCAAGCAATCAGCCCCAGCATTTT
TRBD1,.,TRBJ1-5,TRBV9,CASSVGQGEPQHF,TGTGCCAGCAGCGTAGGACAGGGCGAGCCCCAGCATTTT
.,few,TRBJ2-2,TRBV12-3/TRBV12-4,CASSPPRTNTGELFF,TGTGCCAGCAGCCCGCCTCGGACGAACACCGGGGAGCTGTTTTTT
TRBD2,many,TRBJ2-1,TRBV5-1,CASSGLAGGPRGYEQFF,TGCGCCAGCAGCGGACTAGCGGGAGGGCCGCGGGGATATGAGCAGTTCTTC
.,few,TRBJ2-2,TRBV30,CAWSGALGSGELFF,TGTGCCTGGAGTGGAGCACTAGGATCCGGGGAGCTGTTTTTT
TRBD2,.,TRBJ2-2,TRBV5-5,CASSLVSGRANGGELFF,TGTGCCAGCAGCTTGGTTAGCGGGAGGGCCAATGGCGGGGAGCTGTTTTTT
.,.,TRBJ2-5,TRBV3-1,CASSRIQETQYF,TGTGCCAGCAGCCGCATACAGGAGACCCAGTACTTC
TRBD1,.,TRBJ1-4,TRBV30,CAWSVGQGYEKLFF,TGTGCCTGGAGTGTGGGACAGGGTTATGAAAAACTGTTTTTT
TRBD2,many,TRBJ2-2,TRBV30,CAWSPGTSGTGELFF,TGTGCCTGGAGTCCCGGGACTAGCGGTACCGGGGAGCTGTTTTTT
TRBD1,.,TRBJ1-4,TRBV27,CASGRPRDRGAKLFF,TGTGCCAGCGGCCGCCCCCGGGACAGGGGTGCAAAACTGTTTTTT
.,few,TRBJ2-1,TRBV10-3,CAISILDQSSYNEQFF,TGTGCCATCAGTATCCTGGACCAGTCCTCCTACAATGAGCAGTTCTTC
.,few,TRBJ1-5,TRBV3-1,CASSQYRQDQPQHF,TGTGCCAGCAGCCAATACAGGCAGGATCAGCCCCAGCATTTT
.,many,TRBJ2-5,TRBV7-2,CASSPPKGETQYF,TGTGCCAGCAGCCCTCCGAAGGGTGAGACCCAGTACTTC
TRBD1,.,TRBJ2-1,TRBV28,CASSGNRGEQFF,TGTGCCAGCAGCGGTAACAGGGGTGAGCAGTTCTTC
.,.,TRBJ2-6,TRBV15,CATRKGPPNSGANVLTF,TGTGCCACCAGGAAGGGACCGCCCAACTCTGGGGCCAACGTCCTGACTTTC
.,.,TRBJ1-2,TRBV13,CASSLRTLYGYTF,TGTGCCAGCAGCTTGAGGACACTCTATGGCTACACCTTC
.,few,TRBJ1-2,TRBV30,CAWSVLSESNYGYTF,TGTGCCTGGAGTGTTCTAAGCGAATCAAACTATGGCTACACCTTC
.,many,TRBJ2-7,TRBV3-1,CASSQEWGYEQYF,TGTGCCAGCAGCCAAGAGTGGGGGTACGAGCAGTACTTC
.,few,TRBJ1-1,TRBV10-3,CAISDGRFEAFF,TGTGCCATCAGTGACGGCAGGTTTGAAGCTTTCTTT
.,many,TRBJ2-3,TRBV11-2,CASSLVGIYTDTQYF,TGTGCCAGCAGCTTAGTCGGGATCTACACAGATACGCAGTATTTT
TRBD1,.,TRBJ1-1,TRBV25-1,CASCGDSLNTEAFF,TGTGCCAGCTGCGGGGACAGCCTTAACACTGAAGCTTTCTTT
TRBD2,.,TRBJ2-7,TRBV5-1,CASSPAGLAGSYEQYF,TGCGCCAGCAGCCCCGCCGGACTAGCCGGCTCCTACGAGCAGTACTTC
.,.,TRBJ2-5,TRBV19,CASSRDWQETQYF,TGTGCCAGCAGTAGGGACTGGCAAGAGACCCAGTACTTC
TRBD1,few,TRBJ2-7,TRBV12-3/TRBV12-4,CASSTGTGGNEQYF,TGTGCCAGCAGTACTGGGACAGGGGGTAACGAGCAGTACTTC
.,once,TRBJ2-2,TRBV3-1,CASSQKTDTGELFF,TGTGCCAGCAGCCAAAAGACGGACACCGGGGAGCTGTTTTTT
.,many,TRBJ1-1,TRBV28,CASRGRGITEAFF,TGTGCCAGCAGGGGGAGAGGGATCACTGAAGCTTTCTTT
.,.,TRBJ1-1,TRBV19,CASSIVGTGSTEAFF,TGTGCCAGTAGTATAGTCGGCACCGGATCCACTGAAGCTTTCTTT
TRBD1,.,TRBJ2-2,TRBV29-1,CSAGQFNTGELFF,TGCAGCGCGGGACAGTTCAACACCGGGGAGCTGTTTTTT
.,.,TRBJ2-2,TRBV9,CASLDPSGELFF,TGTGCCAGTCTGGACCCATCCGGGGAGCTGTTTTTT
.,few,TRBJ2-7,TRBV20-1,CSARDPVYEQYF,TGCAGTGCTAGAGACCCAGTCTACGAGCAGTACTTC
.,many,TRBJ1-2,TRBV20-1,CSASLGQWEGYTF,TGCAGTGCTAGCTTAGGGCAGTGGGAGGGCTACACCTTC
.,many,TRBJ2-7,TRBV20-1,CSAKGGVYEQYF,TGCAGTGCTAAAGGGGGGGTCTACGAGCAGTACTTC
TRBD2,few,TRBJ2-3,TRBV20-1,CSARALAAFDTQYF,TGCAGTGCTAGAGCCCTAGCGGCCTTCGATACGCAGTATTTT
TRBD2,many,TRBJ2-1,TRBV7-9,CASTISGSSYNEQFF,TGTGCCAGCACCATTAGCGGGAGCTCCTACAATGAGCAGTTCTTC
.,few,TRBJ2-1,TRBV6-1,CASIHNEQFF,TGTGCCAGCATCCACAATGAGCAGTTCTTC
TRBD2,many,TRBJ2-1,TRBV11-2,CASSLSAGVSYNEQFF,TGTGCCAGCAGCTTATCCGCGGGAGTATCCTACAATGAGCAGTTCTTC
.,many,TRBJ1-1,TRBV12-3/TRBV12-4,CASRPMNTEAFF,TGTGCCAGCAGACCGATGAACACTGAAGCTTTCTTT
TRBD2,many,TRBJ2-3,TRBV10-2,CASRGLAGDTQYF,TGCGCCAGCAGAGGTTTAGCGGGGGATACGCAGTATTTT
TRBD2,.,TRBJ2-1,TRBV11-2,CASSLPGLAGGRSYNEQFF,TGTGCCAGCAGCTTACCGGGACTAGCGGGGGGACGCTCCTACAATGAGCAGTTCTTC
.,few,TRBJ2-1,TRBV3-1,CASSSSGISGYNEQFF,TGTGCCAGCAGCTCATCAGGGATCTCAGGCTACAATGAGCAGTTCTTC
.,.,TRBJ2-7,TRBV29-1,CSVEDLPGDEQYF,TGCAGCGTTGAAGATCTCCCAGGGGACGAGCAGTACTTC
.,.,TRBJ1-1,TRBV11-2,CASSGGTGGYTEAFF,TGTGCCAGCAGTGGGGGGACCGGGGGATACACTGAAGCTTTCTTT
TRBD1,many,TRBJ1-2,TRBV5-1,CATRAGTGDYGYTF,TGCGCCACCAGAGCCGGGACAGGGGACTATGGCTACACCTTC
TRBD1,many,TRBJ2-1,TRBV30,CAWSLGQGNNEQFF,TGTGCCTGGAGTCTTGGACAGGGAAACAATGAGCAGTTCTTC
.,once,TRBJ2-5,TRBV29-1,CSVEGRAHTQYF,TGCAGCGTTGAAGGCAGGGCCCACACCCAGTACTTC
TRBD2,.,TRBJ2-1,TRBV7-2,CASRQTSGTYNEQFF,TGTGCCAGCAGGCAGACTAGCGGGACCTACAATGAGCAGTTCTTC
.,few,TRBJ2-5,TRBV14,CASSQTFQETQYF,TGTGCCAGCAGCCAAACCTTCCAAGAGACCCAGTACTTC